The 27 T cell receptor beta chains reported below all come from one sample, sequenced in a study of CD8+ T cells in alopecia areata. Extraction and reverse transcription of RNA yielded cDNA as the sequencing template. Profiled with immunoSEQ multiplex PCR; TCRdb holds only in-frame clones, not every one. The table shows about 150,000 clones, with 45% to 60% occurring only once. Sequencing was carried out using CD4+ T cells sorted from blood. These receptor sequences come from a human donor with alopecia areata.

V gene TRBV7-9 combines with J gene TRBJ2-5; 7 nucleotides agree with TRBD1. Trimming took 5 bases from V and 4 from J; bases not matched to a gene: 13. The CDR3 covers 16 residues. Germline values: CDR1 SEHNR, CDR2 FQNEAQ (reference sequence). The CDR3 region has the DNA TGTGCCAGCAGCGCGGGCGCCGGGACAGACCGAGAGACCCAGTACTTC. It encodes CASSAGAGTDRETQYF.

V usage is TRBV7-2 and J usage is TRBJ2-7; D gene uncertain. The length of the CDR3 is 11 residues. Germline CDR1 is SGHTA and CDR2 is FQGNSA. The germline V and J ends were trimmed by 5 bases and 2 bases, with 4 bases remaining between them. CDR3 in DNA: TGTGCCAGCAGCCCCGCCTACGAGCAGTACTTC. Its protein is CASSPAYEQYF.

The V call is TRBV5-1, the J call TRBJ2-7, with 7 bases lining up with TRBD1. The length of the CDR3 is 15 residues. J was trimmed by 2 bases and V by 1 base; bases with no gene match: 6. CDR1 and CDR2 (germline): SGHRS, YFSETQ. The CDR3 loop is CASSLTRQGAYEQYF. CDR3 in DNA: TGCGCCAGCAGCTTGACCCGACAGGGAGCCTACGAGCAGTACTTC.

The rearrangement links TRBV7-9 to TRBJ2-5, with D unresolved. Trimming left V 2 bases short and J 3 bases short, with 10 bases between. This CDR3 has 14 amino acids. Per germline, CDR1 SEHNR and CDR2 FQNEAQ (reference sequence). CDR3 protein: CASSLFDGEETQYF. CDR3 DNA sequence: TGTGCCAGCAGCTTATTTGACGGAGAAGAGACCCAGTACTTC.

Written as DNA, the CDR3 is TGTGCCAGCAGCTTGGTTGGCCCCCAAGAGACCCAGTACTTC. Translation gives CASSLVGPQETQYF. This chain links TRBV5-6 with TRBJ2-5; D is undetermined. The germline CDR1 and CDR2 sequences are SGHDT and YYEEEE. CDR3 length: 14 residues. Between the trimmed V and J ends, which lost 0 bases and 1 base, there was a span of 7 bases.

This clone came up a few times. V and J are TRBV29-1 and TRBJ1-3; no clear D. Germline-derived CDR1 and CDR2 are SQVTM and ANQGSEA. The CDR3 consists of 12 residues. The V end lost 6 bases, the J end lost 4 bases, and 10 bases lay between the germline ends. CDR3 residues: CSVGPSGNTIYF. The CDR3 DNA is TGCAGCGTCGGTCCCTCCGGAAACACCATATATTTT.

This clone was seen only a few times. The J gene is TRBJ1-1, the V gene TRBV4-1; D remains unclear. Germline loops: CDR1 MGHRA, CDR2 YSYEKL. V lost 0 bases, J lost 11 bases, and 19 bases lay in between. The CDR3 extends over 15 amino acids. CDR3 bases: TGCGCCAGCAGCCAAGATAGGTTGGCAAACCGCCGGGCTTTCTTT. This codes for CASSQDRLANRRAFF.

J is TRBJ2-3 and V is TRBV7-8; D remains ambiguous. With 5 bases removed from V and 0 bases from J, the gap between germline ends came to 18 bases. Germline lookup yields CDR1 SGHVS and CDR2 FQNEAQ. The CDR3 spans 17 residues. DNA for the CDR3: TGTGCCAGCAGCCGCACCCCGGACGATAGTAGCACAGATACGCAGTATTTT. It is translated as CASSRTPDDSSTDTQYF.

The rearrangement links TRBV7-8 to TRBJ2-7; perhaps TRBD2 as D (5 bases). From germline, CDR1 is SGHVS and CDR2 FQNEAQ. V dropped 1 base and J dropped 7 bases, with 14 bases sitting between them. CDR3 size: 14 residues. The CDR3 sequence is CASSLVRNSGEQYF. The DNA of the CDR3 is TGTGCCAGCAGCTTAGTGCGGAATTCGGGGGAGCAGTACTTC.

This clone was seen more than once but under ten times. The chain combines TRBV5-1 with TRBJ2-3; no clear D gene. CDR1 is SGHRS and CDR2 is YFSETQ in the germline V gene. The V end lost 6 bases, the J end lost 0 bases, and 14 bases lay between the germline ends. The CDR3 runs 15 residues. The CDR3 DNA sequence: TGCGCCAGCACCCCCTCCTGGGGTAGCACAGATACGCAGTATTTT. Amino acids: CASTPSWGSTDTQYF.

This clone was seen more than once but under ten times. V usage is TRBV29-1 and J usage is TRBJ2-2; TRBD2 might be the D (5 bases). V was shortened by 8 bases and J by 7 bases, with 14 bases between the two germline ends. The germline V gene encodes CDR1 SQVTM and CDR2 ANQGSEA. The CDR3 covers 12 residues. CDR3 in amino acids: CSTSGSDGELFF. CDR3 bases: TGCAGCACGTCGGGTAGCGACGGGGAGCTGTTTTTT.

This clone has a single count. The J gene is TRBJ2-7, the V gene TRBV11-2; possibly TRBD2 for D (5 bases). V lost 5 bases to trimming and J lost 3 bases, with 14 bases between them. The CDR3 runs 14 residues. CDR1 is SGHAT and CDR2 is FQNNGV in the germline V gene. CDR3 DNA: TGTGCCAGCAGCCCCGCCCCACTAGTCTACGAGCAGTACTTC. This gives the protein CASSPAPLVYEQYF.

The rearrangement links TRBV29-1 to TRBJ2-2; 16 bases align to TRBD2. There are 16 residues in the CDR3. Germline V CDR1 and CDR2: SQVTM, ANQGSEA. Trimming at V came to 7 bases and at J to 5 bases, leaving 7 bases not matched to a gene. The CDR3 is CSAGPGLAGGTGELFF. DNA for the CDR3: TGCAGCGCTGGGCCGGGACTAGCGGGAGGGACCGGGGAGCTGTTTTTT.

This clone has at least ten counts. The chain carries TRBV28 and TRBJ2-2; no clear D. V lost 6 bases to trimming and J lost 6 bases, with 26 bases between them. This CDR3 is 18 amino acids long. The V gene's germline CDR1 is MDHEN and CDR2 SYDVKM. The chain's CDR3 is CASSPTAHQSLGSGELFF. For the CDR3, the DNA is TGTGCCAGCAGCCCCACCGCCCACCAATCGTTAGGATCCGGGGAGCTGTTTTTT.

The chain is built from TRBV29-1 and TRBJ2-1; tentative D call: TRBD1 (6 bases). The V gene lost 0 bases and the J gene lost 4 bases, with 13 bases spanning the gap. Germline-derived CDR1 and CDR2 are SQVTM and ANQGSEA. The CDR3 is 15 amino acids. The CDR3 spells CSVEDPGQKYNEQFF. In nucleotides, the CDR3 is TGCAGCGTTGAAGATCCAGGACAGAAATACAATGAGCAGTTCTTC.

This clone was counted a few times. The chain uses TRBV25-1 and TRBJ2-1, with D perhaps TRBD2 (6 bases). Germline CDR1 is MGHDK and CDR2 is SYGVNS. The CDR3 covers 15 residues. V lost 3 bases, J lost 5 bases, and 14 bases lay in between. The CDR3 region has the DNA TGTGCCAGCAGTGACCGTGGGGCGGGGAACAATGAGCAGTTCTTC. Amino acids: CASSDRGAGNNEQFF.

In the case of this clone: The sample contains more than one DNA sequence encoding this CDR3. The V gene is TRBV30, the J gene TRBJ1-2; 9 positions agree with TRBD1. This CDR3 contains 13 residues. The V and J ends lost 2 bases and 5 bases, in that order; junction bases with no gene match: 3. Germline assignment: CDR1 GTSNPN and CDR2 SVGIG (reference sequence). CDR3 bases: TGTGCCTGGAGTTCCGGGACAGGGTATGGCTACACCTTC. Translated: CAWSSGTGYGYTF.

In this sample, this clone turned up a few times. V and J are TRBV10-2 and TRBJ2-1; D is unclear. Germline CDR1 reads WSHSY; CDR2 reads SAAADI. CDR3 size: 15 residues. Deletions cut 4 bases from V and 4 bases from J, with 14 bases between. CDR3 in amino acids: CASSATKGHYNEQFF. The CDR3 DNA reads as TGCGCCAGCAGTGCTACGAAGGGCCATTACAATGAGCAGTTCTTC.

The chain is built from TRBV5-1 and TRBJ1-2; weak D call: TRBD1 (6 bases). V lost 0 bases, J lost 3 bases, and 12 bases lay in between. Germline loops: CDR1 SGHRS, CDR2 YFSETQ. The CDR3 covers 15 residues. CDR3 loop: CASSLGQVGDYGYTF. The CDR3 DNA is TGCGCCAGCAGCTTGGGACAGGTGGGGGACTATGGCTACACCTTC.

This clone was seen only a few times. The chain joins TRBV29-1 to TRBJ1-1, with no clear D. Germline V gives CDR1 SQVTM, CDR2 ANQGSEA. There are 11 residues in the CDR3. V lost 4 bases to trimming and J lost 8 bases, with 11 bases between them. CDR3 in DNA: TGCAGCGTTGGTTTGGGTTACGAAGCTTTCTTT. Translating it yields CSVGLGYEAFF.

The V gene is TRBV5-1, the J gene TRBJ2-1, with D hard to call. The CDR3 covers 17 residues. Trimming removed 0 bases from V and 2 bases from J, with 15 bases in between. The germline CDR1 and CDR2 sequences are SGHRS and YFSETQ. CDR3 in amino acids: CASSLVGSRLTYNEQFF. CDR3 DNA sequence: TGCGCCAGCAGCTTGGTTGGCTCCCGTTTGACCTACAATGAGCAGTTCTTC.

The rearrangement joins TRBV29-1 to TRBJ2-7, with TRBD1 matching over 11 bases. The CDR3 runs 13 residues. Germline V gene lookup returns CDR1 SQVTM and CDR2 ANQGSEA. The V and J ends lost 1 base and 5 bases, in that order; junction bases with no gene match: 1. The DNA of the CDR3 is TGCAGCGTTGAAGGGACAGGGGGCGACGAGCAGTACTTC. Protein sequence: CSVEGTGGDEQYF.

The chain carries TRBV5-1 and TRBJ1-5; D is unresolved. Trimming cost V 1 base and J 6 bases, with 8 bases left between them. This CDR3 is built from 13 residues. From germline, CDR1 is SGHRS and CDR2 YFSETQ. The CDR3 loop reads CASSLTIGQPQHF. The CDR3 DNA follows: TGCGCCAGCAGCTTGACTATAGGTCAGCCCCAGCATTTT.

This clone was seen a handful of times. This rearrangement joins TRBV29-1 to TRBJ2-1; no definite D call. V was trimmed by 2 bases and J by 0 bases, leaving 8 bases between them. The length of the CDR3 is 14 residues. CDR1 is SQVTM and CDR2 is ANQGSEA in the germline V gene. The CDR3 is CSVERWTSYNEQFF. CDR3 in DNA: TGCAGCGTTGAAAGGTGGACCTCCTACAATGAGCAGTTCTTC.

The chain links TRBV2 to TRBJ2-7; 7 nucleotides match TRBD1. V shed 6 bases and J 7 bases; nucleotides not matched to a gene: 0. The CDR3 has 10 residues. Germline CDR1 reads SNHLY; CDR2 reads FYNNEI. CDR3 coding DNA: TGTGCCAGCAGGGGACAGGAGCAGTACTTC. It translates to CASRGQEQYF.

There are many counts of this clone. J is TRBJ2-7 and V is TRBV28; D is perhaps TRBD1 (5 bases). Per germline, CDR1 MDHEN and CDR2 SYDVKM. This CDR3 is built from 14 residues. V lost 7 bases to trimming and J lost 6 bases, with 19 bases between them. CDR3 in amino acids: CASNTPSRVGEQYF. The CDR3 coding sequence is TGTGCCAGCAACACCCCCAGCAGGGTGGGCGAGCAGTACTTC.

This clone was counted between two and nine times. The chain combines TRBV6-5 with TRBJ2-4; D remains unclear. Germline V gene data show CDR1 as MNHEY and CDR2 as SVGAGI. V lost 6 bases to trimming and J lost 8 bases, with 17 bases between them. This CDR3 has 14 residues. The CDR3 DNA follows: TGTGCCAGCAGCAACAATGCCAAGAGATACATTCAGTACTTC. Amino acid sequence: CASSNNAKRYIQYF.